What follows are 2 T cell receptor beta chains derived from one specimen sequenced in a study of blood T cell repertoires in COVID-19. Generated by immunoSEQ multiplex PCR, the TCRdb table keeps only in-frame clones and is missing some. The sample has roughly 240,000 clones, around 86% seen once. The sequenced sample consisted of peripheral blood. Receptors were obtained from a woman of 80 years or more with COVID-19, enrolled during active disease.

The rearrangement uses TRBV20-1 and TRBJ2-6; TRBD2 aligns across 7 bases. The CDR3 spans 18 residues. Germline V gives CDR1 DFQATT, CDR2 SNEGSKA (reference sequence). V was pared by 3 bases and J by 2 bases, with 13 bases of the junction left unmatched. The CDR3 DNA sequence: TGCAGTGCTAGTGAAACAATACCCGCGGGGGCTGGGGCCAACGTCCTGACTTTC. Translated, it gives CSASETIPAGAGANVLTF.

The chain joins TRBV6-5 to TRBJ1-2; the D gene is possibly TRBD1 (6 bases). The V and J ends lost 6 bases and 6 bases respectively, with 14 bases between them. The germline CDR1 and CDR2 sequences are MNHEY and SVGAGI. The CDR3 runs 13 residues. The CDR3 DNA sequence: TGTGCCAGCAGCCGCCTGGGGGCGGATGGCTACACCTTC. This gives the protein CASSRLGADGYTF.